This section outlines one T cell receptor beta chain sequence together with its context. What it binds is not known. The data belong to a study of T cell responses to AZD1222 COVID-19 vaccine. Findings of the study overall: Clonal diversity may have been underestimated in mostly white British donors.

The protocol was immunoSEQ multiplex PCR, while the TCRdb copy is restricted to in-frame clones and leaves out a portion. The profile shows tens of thousands of clones, approximately 88% of them singletons. Unmatched junction bases numbered 9, after V lost 5 bases and J lost 2 bases. The CDR3 length is 16 residues. Germline V CDR1 and CDR2: SGHAT, FQNNGV. Investigators merged groups given second doses at roughly 4 or roughly 12 weeks. Sequences were derived from peripheral blood, sampled 28 days after the second AZD1222 dose. The TCR originated in an adult who received the AZD1222 COVID-19 vaccine. The chain joins TRBV11-2 to TRBJ2-7, with 10 nucleotides matching TRBD2. CDR3 nucleotides: TGTGCCAGCAGCGTGACAGCTAGCGGGAGTACCTACGAGCAGTACTTC. Translation gives CASSVTASGSTYEQYF.